The T cell receptor (beta chain) described here comes from a study of control samples from healthy donors and cancer patients. Only in-frame clones appear in the TCRdb table, and some are missing; sequencing was by immunoSEQ multiplex PCR. The sample contains 170,000 or so clones, around nine tenths of which appear only once. Germline loops: CDR1 SGHTA, CDR2 FQGNSA. CDR3 length equals 16 residues. Losses at the gene ends were 5 bases for V and 2 bases for J; bases not matched to a gene: 7. The TCR originated in a man aged 25-45 years in good health. Sequenced input: blood. The rearrangement joins TRBV7-2 to TRBJ2-1, with TRBD2 identical over 9 bases. Here the CDR3 DNA reads TGTGCCAGCAGCCTCCATAGCGGGGGAGCCTACAATGAGCAGTTCTTC. Its translation: CASSLHSGGAYNEQFF.